Each of the 22 T cell receptor beta chains below was sequenced from the same sample in a study of cytomegalovirus exposure and HLA in healthy donors. The study ran its PCR with 60 Vbeta and 13 Jbeta primers. Sequencing used immunoSEQ multiplex PCR; TCRdb keeps in-frame clones, though not all of them. The sample has about 120,000 clones, roughly four fifths seen once. Sequencing was carried out using PBMCs. Receptors were obtained from a man aged 35-49 years in good health and CMV-seronegative.

This clone has just one count. The chain joins TRBV6-6 to TRBJ1-1; D unclear. Germline values: CDR1 MNHNY, CDR2 SVGAGI (reference sequence). Trimming removed 2 bases at V and 7 bases at J, with 8 bases between. The CDR3 contains 12 residues. The CDR3 is CASSYISGEAFF. The CDR3 bases are TGTGCCAGCAGTTACATCTCCGGTGAAGCTTTCTTT.

The chain is built from TRBV5-1 and TRBJ1-2; TRBD1 agrees at 8 bases. Germline V gene lookup returns CDR1 SGHRS and CDR2 YFSETQ. This CDR3 spans 12 amino acids. The ends lost 4 bases at V and 10 bases at J; junction bases unmatched: 6. The CDR3 sequence: CASSKGQESYTF. DNA of the CDR3: TGCGCCAGCAGCAAGGGACAGGAGTCCTACACCTTC. Full variable domain (rest looked up from reference TRBV5-1 and TRBJ1-2): KAGVTQTPRYLIKTRGQQVTLSCSPISGHRSVSWYQQTPGQGLQFLFEYFSETQRNKGNFPGRFSGRQFSNSRSEMNVSTLELGDSALYLCASSKGQESYTFGSGTRLTVV.

This clone came up once. The V gene is TRBV5-6, the J gene TRBJ2-1; 7 bases are a match to TRBD2. The CDR3 extends over 15 amino acids. The trim removed 3 bases at V and 0 bases at J, leaving 3 bases unmatched. Germline V lookup: CDR1 SGHDT, CDR2 YYEEEE. The CDR3: CASSWGRGSYNEQFF. The CDR3 coding sequence is TGTGCCAGCAGCTGGGGGAGGGGCTCCTACAATGAGCAGTTCTTC.

This CDR3 reads CASSRLMFEAFF. The CDR3 DNA sequence: TGTGCCAGCAGCCGACTAATGTTTGAAGCTTTCTTT. V and J are TRBV28 and TRBJ1-1; D ambiguous. V shed 6 bases and J shed 7 bases, with 12 bases lying between them. Germline V gene lookup returns CDR1 MDHEN and CDR2 SYDVKM. CDR3 length equals 12 residues.

The chain joins TRBV27 to TRBJ1-1; 10 nucleotides align to TRBD1. V gave up 3 bases and J gave up 8 bases; unmatched junction bases: 9. CDR1 is MNHEY, CDR2 SMNVEV, per germline (reference sequence). This CDR3 is built from 15 residues. CDR3 in DNA: TGTGCCAGCAGTTTCTCGACAGGGGGCCGGTCAGAAGCTTTCTTT. Its translation is CASSFSTGGRSEAFF.

DNA for the CDR3: TGTGCCACCAGCAGAGGGACTAGCGGGGGACAAGAGACCCAGTACTTC. Protein sequence: CATSRGTSGGQETQYF. The rearrangement links TRBV15 to TRBJ2-5; 13 bases align to TRBD2. The CDR3 consists of 16 residues. Looked up from germline, CDR1 is LNHNV and CDR2 is YYDKDF (reference sequence). The junction had 1 base not matched to a gene; V was cut back by 1 base and J by 2 bases.

The rearrangement joins TRBV6-7 to TRBJ2-7, with 10 bases lining up with TRBD1. TRBV6-7 is identified as an open reading frame with a role that is uncertain. J was trimmed by 2 bases and V by 6 bases; bases with no gene match: 10. The CDR3 loop spans 16 amino acids. Here the CDR3 DNA reads TGTGCCAGCAGACGCGGTGGGACAGGGGACCCCTACGAGCAGTACTTC. This encodes CASRRGGTGDPYEQYF.

This chain joins TRBV19 and TRBJ1-5; the D gene is possibly TRBD1 (5 bases). CDR1 and CDR2 (germline): LNHDA, SQIVND (reference sequence). The CDR3 is 14 residues long. V shed 10 bases and J shed 1 base, with 14 bases lying between them. The CDR3 DNA reads TGTGCCACCAGGGCGACAGACAGCAATCAGCCCCAGCATTTT. It encodes CATRATDSNQPQHF. Complete variable domain (other parts from reference TRBV19 and TRBJ1-5): DGGITQSPKYLFRKEGQNVTLSCEQNLNHDAMYWYRQDPGQGLRLIYYSQIVNDFQKGDIAEGYSVSREKKESFPLTVTSAQKNPTAFYLCATRATDSNQPQHFGDGTRLSIL.

This clone was seen just once. This chain uses TRBV19 with TRBJ2-2, with D possibly matching TRBD2 (6 bases). Between the trimmed V and J ends, which lost 5 bases and 8 bases, there was a span of 9 bases. Germline lookup yields CDR1 LNHDA and CDR2 SQIVND (reference sequence). The CDR3 runs to 12 residues. The CDR3 bases are TGTGCCAGTAGTGCGGGGAGGGGGGAGCTGTTTTTT. Translated, it gives CASSAGRGELFF.

The CDR3 DNA reads TGTGCCAGTAGTGACCGCGGGGGGGAGTGGGATGAGCAGTTCTTC. As protein: CASSDRGGEWDEQFF. This chain links TRBV19 with TRBJ2-1; 9 nucleotides match TRBD2. Germline V CDR1 and CDR2: LNHDA, SQIVND (reference sequence). The CDR3 loop spans 15 amino acids. The V segment lost 5 bases and the J segment 8 bases; nucleotides outside the gene matches: 10.

The chain combines TRBV10-3 with TRBJ2-2; no firm D call. Trimming cost V 7 bases and J 1 base, with 13 bases left between them. CDR1 is ENHRY, CDR2 SYGVKD, per germline. This CDR3 has 15 residues. The CDR3, as DNA: TGTGCCATCACGGTCGAGGCAATGAACACCGGGGAGCTGTTTTTT. Residues: CAITVEAMNTGELFF.

The chain is built from TRBV11-3 and TRBJ2-1, with 9 bases lining up with TRBD2. Germline-derived CDR1 and CDR2 are SGHNT and YENEEA. J lost 0 bases, V lost 5 bases, and 14 bases had no gene match. The CDR3 has 19 amino acids. CDR3 amino acids: CASSPGWVAGVSSYNEQFF. CDR3 nucleotides: TGTGCCAGCAGCCCCGGGTGGGTAGCGGGAGTGAGCTCCTACAATGAGCAGTTCTTC.

The V call is TRBV30, the J call TRBJ1-4, with D perhaps matching TRBD1 (5 bases). Between the trimmed V and J ends, which lost 0 bases and 8 bases, there was a span of 10 bases. This CDR3 contains 13 residues. CDR1 is GTSNPN, CDR2 SVGIG, per germline (reference sequence). The CDR3 protein is CAWSVGALEKLFF. As DNA, the CDR3 is TGTGCCTGGAGTGTTGGGGCGTTGGAAAAACTGTTTTTT.

The chain joins TRBV18 to TRBJ1-2; D might be TRBD1 (6 bases). Trimming left V 1 base short and J 1 base short, with 10 bases between. The CDR3 sequence is 15 residues long. Germline-derived CDR1 and CDR2 are KGHSH and LQKENI. This chain's CDR3 is CASSPQQGNNYGYTF. The CDR3 DNA follows: TGTGCCAGCTCACCACAACAGGGAAATAACTATGGCTACACCTTC.

CDR3 in DNA: TGTGCCAGCAGCTTAGTTTGGGGGGAGCCCCAGCATTTT. Amino acid sequence: CASSLVWGEPQHF. The chain couples TRBV7-2 to TRBJ1-5, with D maybe TRBD1 (5 bases). Per the germline V gene, CDR1 is SGHTA and CDR2 is FQGNSA. V was pared by 1 base and J by 8 bases, with 9 bases between. The CDR3 is 13 residues long.

The chain carries TRBV28 and TRBJ1-1; possible D gene TRBD1, 6 bases. The ends were cut back, 5 bases at V and 8 bases at J, with 12 bases in the middle. The length of the CDR3 is 12 residues. The germline CDR1 and CDR2 sequences are MDHEN and SYDVKM. CDR3 coding DNA: TGTGCCAGCAGTCCGACAGGTGGGGAAGCTTTCTTT. Protein product: CASSPTGGEAFF.

V gene TRBV19 combines with J gene TRBJ2-5, with TRBD1 matching over 8 bases. This CDR3 region has 15 residues. CDR1 LNHDA and CDR2 SQIVND come from the germline V gene (reference sequence). V dropped 7 bases and J dropped 5; count of bases not matched to a gene: 12. The CDR3 coding sequence is TGTGCCAGTAATGGGGGGACAGGCAAAGGCGAGACCCAGTACTTC. This gives the protein CASNGGTGKGETQYF.

This chain uses TRBV7-2 with TRBJ1-2, with D perhaps TRBD1 (6 bases). The V and J ends lost 5 bases and 8 bases respectively, with 9 bases between them. The CDR3 totals 11 residues. Germline CDR1 reads SGHTA; CDR2 reads FQGNSA. The CDR3, as DNA: TGTGCCAGCAGCCCAGGGGTCGGCTACACCTTC. Amino acid sequence: CASSPGVGYTF.

The chain employs TRBV4-1 and TRBJ2-7; 11 bases fit TRBD2. The CDR3 has 15 residues. CDR1 is MGHRA, CDR2 YSYEKL, per germline. V lost 2 bases to trimming and J lost 0 bases; unmatched junction nucleotides: 0. CDR3: CASSQLAGGSYEQYF. The CDR3 nucleotides read TGCGCCAGCAGCCAACTAGCGGGAGGCTCCTACGAGCAGTACTTC.

The genes are TRBV6-5 and TRBJ1-2; maybe TRBD1 (5 bases). Germline V gives CDR1 MNHEY, CDR2 SVGAGI. V lost 5 bases, J lost 8 bases, and 18 bases lay in between. This CDR3 comprises 14 residues. As DNA, the CDR3 is TGTGCCAGCAGTGAATCTCAGGGCTTGGGCGGCTACACCTTC. Its protein is CASSESQGLGGYTF.

The chain carries TRBV5-6 and TRBJ1-1; the match to TRBD1 covers 8 bases. Germline V gives CDR1 SGHDT, CDR2 YYEEEE. The CDR3 sequence is 14 residues long. The J segment lost 2 bases and the V segment lost 3 bases, leaving 3 bases of the junction unmatched. This CDR3 reads CASSSGTGNTEAFF. As DNA, the CDR3 is TGTGCCAGCAGCTCGGGGACAGGTAACACTGAAGCTTTCTTT.

This chain joins TRBV15 and TRBJ2-1, with 8 nucleotides matching TRBD2. The CDR3 has 15 amino acids. V was clipped by 3 bases and J by 0 bases; unmatched bases: 1. Germline assignment: CDR1 LNHNV and CDR2 YYDKDF (reference sequence). CDR3 residues: CATSSTSGSYNEQFF. CDR3 bases: TGTGCCACCAGCAGTACTAGCGGCTCCTACAATGAGCAGTTCTTC. Combining the CDR3 with reference TRBV15 and TRBJ2-1 gives the whole variable domain DAMVIQNPRYQVTQFGKPVTLSCSQTLNHNVMYWYQQKSSQAPKLLFHYYDKDFNNEADTPDNFQSRRPNTSFCFLDIRSPGLGDTAMYLCATSSTSGSYNEQFFGPGTRLTVL.